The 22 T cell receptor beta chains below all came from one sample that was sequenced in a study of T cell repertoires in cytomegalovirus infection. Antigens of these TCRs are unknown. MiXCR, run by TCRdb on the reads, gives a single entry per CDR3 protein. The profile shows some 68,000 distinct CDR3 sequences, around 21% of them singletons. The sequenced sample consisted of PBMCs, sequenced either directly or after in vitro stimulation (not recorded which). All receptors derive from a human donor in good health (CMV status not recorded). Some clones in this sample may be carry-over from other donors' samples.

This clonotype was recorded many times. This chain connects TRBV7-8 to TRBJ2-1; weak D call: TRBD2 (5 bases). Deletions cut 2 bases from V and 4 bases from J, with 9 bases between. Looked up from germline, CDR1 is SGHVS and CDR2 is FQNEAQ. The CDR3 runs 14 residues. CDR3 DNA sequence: TGTGCCAGCAGCTTACGAGGCGGGTACAATGAGCAGTTCTTC. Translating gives CASSLRGGYNEQFF.

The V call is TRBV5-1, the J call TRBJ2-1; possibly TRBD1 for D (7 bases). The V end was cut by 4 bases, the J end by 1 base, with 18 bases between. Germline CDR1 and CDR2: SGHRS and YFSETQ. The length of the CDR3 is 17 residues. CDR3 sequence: CASSLSFQGGSYNEQFF. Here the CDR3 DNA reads TGCGCCAGCAGCCTATCGTTCCAGGGGGGTTCCTACAATGAGCAGTTCTTC.

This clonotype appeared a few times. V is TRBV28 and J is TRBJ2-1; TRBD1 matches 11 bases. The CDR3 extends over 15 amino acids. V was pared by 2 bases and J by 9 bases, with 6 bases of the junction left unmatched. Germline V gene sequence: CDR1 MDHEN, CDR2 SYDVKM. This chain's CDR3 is CASSLGGQGAGEQFF. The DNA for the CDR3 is TGTGCCAGCAGTTTAGGTGGACAGGGGGCCGGTGAGCAGTTCTTC.

The CDR3 nucleotides read TGCGCCAGCAGCCAACCGCGGACAGGGACGGGCTATGGCTACACCTTC. Translated, it gives CASSQPRTGTGYGYTF. The chain employs TRBV4-1 and TRBJ1-2; 8 bases line up with TRBD1. After removal of 2 bases from V and 4 bases from J, the junction contained 9 bases not matched to a gene. Germline-derived CDR1 and CDR2 are MGHRA and YSYEKL. The length of the CDR3 is 16 residues.

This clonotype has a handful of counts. The CDR3 nucleotides are TGTGCCAGCAGCCCTACCCTAACTAACACCGGGGAGCTGTTTTTT. Translated, it gives CASSPTLTNTGELFF. V usage is TRBV11-3 and J usage is TRBJ2-2; D gene ambiguous. The V gene lost 5 bases and the J gene lost 2 bases, with 12 bases spanning the gap. Germline V gene lookup returns CDR1 SGHNT and CDR2 YENEEA. The CDR3 runs 15 residues. Together with reference TRBV11-3 and TRBJ2-2, the CDR3 gives the full variable domain: EAGVVQSPRYKIIEKKQPVAFWCNPISGHNTLYWYLQNLGQGPELLIRYENEEAVDDSQLPKDRFSAERLKGVDSTLKIQPAELGDSAVYLCASSPTLTNTGELFFGEGSRLTVL.

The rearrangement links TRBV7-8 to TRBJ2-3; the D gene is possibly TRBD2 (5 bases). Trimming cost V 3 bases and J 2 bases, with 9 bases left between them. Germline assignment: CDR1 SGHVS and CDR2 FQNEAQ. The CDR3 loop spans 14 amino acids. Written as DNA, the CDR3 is TGTGCCAGCAGCTTGAGGACTCACACAGATACGCAGTATTTT. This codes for CASSLRTHTDTQYF.

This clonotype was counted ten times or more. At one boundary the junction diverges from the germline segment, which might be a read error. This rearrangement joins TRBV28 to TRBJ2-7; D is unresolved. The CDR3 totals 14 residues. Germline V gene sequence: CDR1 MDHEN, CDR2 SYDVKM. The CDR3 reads CASSLGIPSHEQYF. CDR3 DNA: TGTGCCAGCAGTTTGGGGATACCCTCCCACGAGCAGTACTTC.

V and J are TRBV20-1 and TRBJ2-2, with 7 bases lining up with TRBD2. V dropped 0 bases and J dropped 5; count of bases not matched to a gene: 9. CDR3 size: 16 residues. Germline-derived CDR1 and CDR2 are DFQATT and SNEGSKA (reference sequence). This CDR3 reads CSARDPGGSGTGELFF. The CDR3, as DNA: TGCAGTGCTAGAGATCCGGGCGGGAGCGGTACCGGGGAGCTGTTTTTT.

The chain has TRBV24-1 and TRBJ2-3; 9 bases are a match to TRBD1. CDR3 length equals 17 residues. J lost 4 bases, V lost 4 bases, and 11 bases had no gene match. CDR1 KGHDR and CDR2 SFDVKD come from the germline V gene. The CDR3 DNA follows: TGTGCCACCAGTGACCAAGTTGACAGGGGGTCATCAGATACGCAGTATTTT. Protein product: CATSDQVDRGSSDTQYF.

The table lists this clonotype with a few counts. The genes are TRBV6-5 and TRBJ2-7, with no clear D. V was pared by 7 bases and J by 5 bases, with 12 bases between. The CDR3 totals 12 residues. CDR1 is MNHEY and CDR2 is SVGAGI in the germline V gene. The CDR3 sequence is CASTSGRNEQYV. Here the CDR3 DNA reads TGTGCCAGCACTTCGGGCAGGAACGAGCAGTACGTC.

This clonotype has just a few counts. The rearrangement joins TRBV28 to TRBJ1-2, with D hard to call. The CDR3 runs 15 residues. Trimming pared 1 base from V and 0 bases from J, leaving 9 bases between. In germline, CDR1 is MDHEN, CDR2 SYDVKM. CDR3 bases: TGTGCCAGCAGTTTATCCCCAGCTTCTAACTATGGCTACACCTTC. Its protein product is CASSLSPASNYGYTF.

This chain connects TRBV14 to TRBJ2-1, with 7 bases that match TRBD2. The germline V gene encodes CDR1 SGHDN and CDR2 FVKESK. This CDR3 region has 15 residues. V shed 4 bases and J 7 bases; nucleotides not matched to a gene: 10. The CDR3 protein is CASSPTAAGANEQFF. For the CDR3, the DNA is TGTGCCAGCAGCCCAACGGCGGCGGGAGCTAATGAGCAGTTCTTC.

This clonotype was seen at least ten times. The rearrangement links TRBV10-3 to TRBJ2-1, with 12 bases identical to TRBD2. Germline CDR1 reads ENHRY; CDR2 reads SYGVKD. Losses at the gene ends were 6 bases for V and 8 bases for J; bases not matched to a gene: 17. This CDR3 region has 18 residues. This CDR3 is CAIRSSLAGGRGIDEQFF. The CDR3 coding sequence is TGTGCCATCAGAAGCTCTCTAGCGGGAGGGCGGGGGATTGATGAGCAGTTCTTC.

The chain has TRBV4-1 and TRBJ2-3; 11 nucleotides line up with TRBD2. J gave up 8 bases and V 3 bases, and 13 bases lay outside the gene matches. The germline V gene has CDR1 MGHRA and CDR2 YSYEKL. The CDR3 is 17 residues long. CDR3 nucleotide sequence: TGCGCCAGCAGCCAGATGGCCGGGACTAGCGGTGAAGGTACGCAGTATTTT. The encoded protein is CASSQMAGTSGEGTQYF.

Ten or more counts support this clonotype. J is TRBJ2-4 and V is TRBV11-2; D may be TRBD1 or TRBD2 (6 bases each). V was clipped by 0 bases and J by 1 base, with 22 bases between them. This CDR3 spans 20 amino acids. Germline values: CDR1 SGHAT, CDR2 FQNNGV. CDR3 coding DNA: TGTGCCAGCAGCTTAGATCTTCGTTCCCGGCAAGGGGGGGCCAAAAACATTCAGTACTTC. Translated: CASSLDLRSRQGGAKNIQYF.

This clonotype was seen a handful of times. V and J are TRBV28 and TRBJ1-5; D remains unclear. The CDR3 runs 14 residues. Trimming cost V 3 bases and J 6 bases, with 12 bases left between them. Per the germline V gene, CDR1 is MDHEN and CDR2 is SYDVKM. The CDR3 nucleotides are TGTGCCAGCAGTTTTCGAGGTATCATTCAGCCCCAGCATTTT. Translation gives CASSFRGIIQPQHF.

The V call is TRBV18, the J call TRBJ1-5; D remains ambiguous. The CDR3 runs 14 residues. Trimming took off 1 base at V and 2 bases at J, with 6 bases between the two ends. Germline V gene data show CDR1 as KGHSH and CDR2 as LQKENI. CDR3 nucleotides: TGTGCCAGCTCACCACTTAAAGGCAATCAGCCCCAGCATTTT. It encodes CASSPLKGNQPQHF.

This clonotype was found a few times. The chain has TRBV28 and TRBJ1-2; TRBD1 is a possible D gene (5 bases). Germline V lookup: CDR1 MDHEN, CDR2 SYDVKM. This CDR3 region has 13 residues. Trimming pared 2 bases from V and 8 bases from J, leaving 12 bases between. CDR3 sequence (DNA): TGTGCCAGCAGTTTAATCGGGGGTCAGGGCTACACCTTC. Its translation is CASSLIGGQGYTF.

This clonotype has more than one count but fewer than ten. The CDR3 loop reads CASSYLGTSADEQYF. In DNA, the CDR3 is TGTGCCAGCAGTTACTTGGGGACTAGCGCAGACGAGCAGTACTTC. J is TRBJ2-7 and V is TRBV6-2 or TRBV6-3; TRBD2 agrees at 10 bases. CDR3 size: 15 residues. The germline V gene encodes CDR1 MNHEY and CDR2 SVGEGT. The V and J ends lost 1 base and 5 bases, in that order; junction bases with no gene match: 5.

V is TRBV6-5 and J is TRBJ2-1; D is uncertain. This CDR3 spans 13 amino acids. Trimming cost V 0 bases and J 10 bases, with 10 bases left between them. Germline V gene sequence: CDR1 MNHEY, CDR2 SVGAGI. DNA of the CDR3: TGTGCCAGCAGTTACTCTGCCACGCGGGAGCAGTTCTTC. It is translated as CASSYSATREQFF.

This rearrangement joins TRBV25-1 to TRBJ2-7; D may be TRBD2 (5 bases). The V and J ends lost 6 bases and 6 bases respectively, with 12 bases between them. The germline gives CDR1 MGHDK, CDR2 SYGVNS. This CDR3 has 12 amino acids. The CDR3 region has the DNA TGTGCCAGCAGCAATGGCGGGTTCGAGCAGTACGTC. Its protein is CASSNGGFEQYV.

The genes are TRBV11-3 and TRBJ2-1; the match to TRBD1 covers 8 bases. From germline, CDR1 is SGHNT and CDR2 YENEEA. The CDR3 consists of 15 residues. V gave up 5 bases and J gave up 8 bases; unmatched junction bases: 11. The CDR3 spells CASSGGTGSMDEQFF. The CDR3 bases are TGTGCCAGCAGCGGGGGGACAGGATCGATGGATGAGCAGTTCTTC. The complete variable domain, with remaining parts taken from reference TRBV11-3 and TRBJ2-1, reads EAGVVQSPRYKIIEKKQPVAFWCNPISGHNTLYWYLQNLGQGPELLIRYENEEAVDDSQLPKDRFSAERLKGVDSTLKIQPAELGDSAVYLCASSGGTGSMDEQFFGPGTRLTVL.